The clone carrying this T cell receptor beta chain has a count of ten or more. Its antigen is unidentified. This sample is drawn from a study of T-cell memory formation after mild COVID-19. Study observations and caveats: Shrinking CD4+ clones resided mostly in CM and EM, and CD8+ ones in EMRA. Whereas later expanders leaned CD4+, clones contracting day 15 to 85 showed a balanced CD4/CD8 makeup.

With 1 base clipped from V and 4 bases from J, the junction kept 5 bases outside the gene matches. The germline V gene encodes CDR1 SGHRS and CDR2 YFSETQ. This CDR3 has 15 residues. TCRdb analysed the 5' RACE reads with MiXCR anew, one entry per CDR3 protein. This sample has roughly 400,000 distinct CDR3 sequences; about a sixth occur once, and the top ten carry around a fifth. Sequenced sample: PBMCs or a T cell subset sorted from them (not recorded which). The source is a man younger than 35 who had mild COVID-19 (a few samples of this study predate the infection). Cell type and time point are not known. J is TRBJ2-1 and V is TRBV5-1; TRBD1 matches 7 bases. Written as DNA, the CDR3 is TGCGCCAGCAGCTTGTTTGGACAGGAGTACAATGAGCAGTTCTTC. Protein: CASSLFGQEYNEQFF.